Listed below are T cell receptor beta chains from one sample, sequenced in a study of blood T cell repertoires in COVID-19. Libraries were prepared by immunoSEQ multiplex PCR; TCRdb keeps only in-frame clonotypes and omits some of them. The sample includes 110,000 or so clones, approximately 88% of them seen just once. The specimen was peripheral blood. The receptor source for this set is a woman in her forties with acute or convalescent COVID-19. Each CDR3 is given with its conserved first and last residue. Each record gives: D gene, J gene, V gene, CDR3 DNA, CDR3 protein. The D gene is left open where the match is weak.

>TRBD2|TRBJ2-3|TRBV5-1
TGCGCCAGCAGCTTTGGGACTAGCGGACTAGGGGGCACAGATACGCAGTATTTT
CASSFGTSGLGGTDTQYF
>.|TRBJ1-5|TRBV18
TGTGCCAGCTCACCAGGGTCAGGCAGGGAAAATATCTGGGTTCAGCCCCAGCATTTT
CASSPGSGRENIWVQPQHF
>TRBD1|TRBJ2-5|TRBV7-3
TGTGCCAGCAGCCCAACCGGACAGGGTTCGGGAGAGACCCAGTACTTC
CASSPTGQGSGETQYF
>.|TRBJ1-5|TRBV4-1
TGCGCCAGCAGCCAAGTTGGTGATGCAGGTTCTTCCCAGCCCCAGCATTTT
CASSQVGDAGSSQPQHF
>TRBD1|TRBJ2-1|TRBV29-1
TGCAGCGTTGAAGGTTTCCCCGGGACAGCCTACAATGAGCAGTTCTTC
CSVEGFPGTAYNEQFF
>.|TRBJ1-4|TRBV2
TGTGCCAGCAGATTAGGACAGTCAACTAATGAAAAACTGTTTTTT
CASRLGQSTNEKLFF
>.|TRBJ1-2|TRBV6-5
TGTGCCAGCAGTTACTATCCCGGGAACTATGGCTACACCTTC
CASSYYPGNYGYTF
>.|TRBJ2-2|TRBV18
TGTGCCAGCTCATGGCGGGACACCGGGGAGCTGTTTTTT
CASSWRDTGELFF
>TRBD1|TRBJ2-3|TRBV18
TGTGCCAGCCCTGGACAGGGCACAGATACGCAGTATTTT
CASPGQGTDTQYF
>.|TRBJ1-2|TRBV7-9
TGTGCCAGCAGCCCGGTGGCCAGGGTGGGCTATGGCTACACCTTC
CASSPVARVGYGYTF
>.|TRBJ2-1|TRBV19
TGTGCCAGTAGTATAGATGGGGCCTCGGGCAATGAGCAGTTCTTC
CASSIDGASGNEQFF
>TRBD2|TRBJ2-3|TRBV2
TGTGCCAGCAGTGAAGGGACTAGTCCTCTTAACACAGATACGCAGTATTTT
CASSEGTSPLNTDTQYF
>.|TRBJ2-3|TRBV29-1
TGCAGCGTCGAAGGAGGAGTGGCGACAGATACGCAGTATTTT
CSVEGGVATDTQYF
>.|TRBJ2-4|TRBV6-1
TGTGCCAGCAGTGAGTTAGGGGGTAAAAACATTCAGTACTTC
CASSELGGKNIQYF
>TRBD2|TRBJ2-3|TRBV29-1
TGCAGCGCCAAGCGGGGGAGCACAGATACGCAGTATTTT
CSAKRGSTDTQYF
>.|TRBJ1-2|TRBV6-5
TGTGCCAGCGGTCAATCCAGGGCTGGCTACACCTTC
CASGQSRAGYTF
>.|TRBJ2-7|TRBV18
TGTGCCAGCTCACCACAAGCCAGGGGCCTCTCCTACGAGCAGTACTTC
CASSPQARGLSYEQYF